This is a list of T cell receptor beta chains from one sample in a study of CD8 T cells in Susac syndrome. TCRdb ran MiXCR on the immunoSEQ multiplex PCR reads and lists one entry per CDR3 protein. In the table there are some 60,000 distinct CDR3 sequences, around 90% of which are singletons. Sequenced: CD8+ T cells from PBMCs. These receptor sequences come from a human donor in good health. Each CDR3 is given with its conserved first and last residue. The order of the fields is V gene, J gene, clone size, D gene, CDR3 DNA, CDR3 protein. D genes are given only for firm matches. Part of the rows lack a size; the others show once, few, many or a class for expanded clones.

TRBV27,TRBJ2-1,NA,NA,TGTGCCAGCAGTTTTCCGGGGGCGTACAATGAGCAGTTCTTC,CASSFPGAYNEQFF
TRBV5-1,TRBJ2-1,NA,NA,TGCGCCAGCAGCTTCGTAACTGGCTCCTACAATGAGCAGTTCTTC,CASSFVTGSYNEQFF
TRBV4-2,TRBJ2-7,NA,TRBD2,TGTGCCAGCAGCCGAGGGTCTAGCGGGGGGGATATCTCCTACGAGCAGTACTTC,CASSRGSSGGDISYEQYF
TRBV20-1,TRBJ1-5,NA,TRBD1,TGCAGTGCTAGAGATGTAGCGGACAGGAATCAGCCCCAGCATTTT,CSARDVADRNQPQHF
TRBV27,TRBJ1-4,once,NA,TGTGCCAGCAGTTTAGTAGGGCAGCCAGATGAAAAACTGTTTTTT,CASSLVGQPDEKLFF
TRBV19,TRBJ1-5,once,NA,TGTGCCAGTAGTATCAGTTGGCAAGGGAACCTCTATAGCAATCAGCCCCAGCATTTT,CASSISWQGNLYSNQPQHF
TRBV12-3/TRBV12-4,TRBJ2-1,NA,NA,TGTGCCAGCACCCTCCTAGGACTTTACAATGAGCAGTTCTTC,CASTLLGLYNEQFF
TRBV6-5,TRBJ2-2,NA,TRBD1,TGTGCCAGCAGTTACGGCGGGACAGGGCGAGCCGGGGAGCTGTTTTTT,CASSYGGTGRAGELFF
TRBV30,TRBJ1-1,NA,NA,TGTGCCTGGACAGGCACTGAAGCTTTCTTT,CAWTGTEAFF
TRBV7-9,TRBJ2-1,NA,TRBD1,TGTGCCAGCAGCTTAGTGACAGGGTTGCACAATGAGCAGTTCTTC,CASSLVTGLHNEQFF
TRBV7-3,TRBJ2-1,NA,NA,TGTGCCAGCAGCTTTCTTCCTTACAATGAGCAGTTCTTC,CASSFLPYNEQFF
TRBV30,TRBJ2-1,NA,NA,TGTGCCTGGAAGTGGGACGGGGGCTACAATGAGCAGTTCTTC,CAWKWDGGYNEQFF
TRBV3-1,TRBJ2-7,once,NA,TGTGCCAGCGGCTCCTTCTCACGGTCGGACGAGCAGTACTTC,CASGSFSRSDEQYF
TRBV6-2/TRBV6-3,TRBJ2-1,NA,NA,TGTGCCAGCAGTGGGGTCCGAGTATACAATGAGCAGTTCTTC,CASSGVRVYNEQFF
TRBV7-9,TRBJ2-5,NA,NA,TGTGCCAGCAGCCCCCTCGGAGCTAAACAGGAGACCCAGTACTTC,CASSPLGAKQETQYF